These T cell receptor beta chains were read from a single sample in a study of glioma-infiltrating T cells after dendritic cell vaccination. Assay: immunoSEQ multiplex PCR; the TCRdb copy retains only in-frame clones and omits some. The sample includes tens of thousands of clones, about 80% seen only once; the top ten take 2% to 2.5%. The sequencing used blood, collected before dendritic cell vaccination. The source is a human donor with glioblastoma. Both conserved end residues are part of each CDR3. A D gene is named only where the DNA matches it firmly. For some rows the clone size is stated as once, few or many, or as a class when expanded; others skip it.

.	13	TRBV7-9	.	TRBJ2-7	TGTGCCAGCAGCTTAGGCAGGGGATACGAGCAGTACTTC	CASSLGRGYEQYF
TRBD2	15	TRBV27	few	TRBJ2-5	TGTGCCAGCAGTTTGGGACTAGCGGGGACGGAGACCCAGTACTTC	CASSLGLAGTETQYF
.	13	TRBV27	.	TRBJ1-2	TGTGCCAGCAGTTTGGAGGGAAACTATGGCTACACCTTC	CASSLEGNYGYTF
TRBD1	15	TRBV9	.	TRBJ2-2	TGTGCCAGCTCGGACAGGGGTCTTGGCACCGGGGAGCTGTTTTTT	CASSDRGLGTGELFF
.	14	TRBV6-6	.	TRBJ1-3	TGTGCCAGCAGGCCTGACAGTTCTGGAAACACCATATATTTT	CASRPDSSGNTIYF
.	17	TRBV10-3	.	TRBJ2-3	TGTGCCATCAGTGATCTGAGAACCGCCACCCCTCGAGATACGCAGTATTTT	CAISDLRTATPRDTQYF
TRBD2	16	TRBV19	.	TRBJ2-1	TGTGCCACCGGCGGCGGGAGGGCCTTTACCTACAATGAGCAGTTCTTC	CATGGGRAFTYNEQFF
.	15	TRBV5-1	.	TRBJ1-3	TGCGCCAGCAGGTCGGGACAACCCTCTGGAAACACCATATATTTT	CASRSGQPSGNTIYF
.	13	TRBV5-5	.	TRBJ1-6	TGTGCCAGCAGCTCCCGGACAGACTCACCCCTCCACTTT	CASSSRTDSPLHF
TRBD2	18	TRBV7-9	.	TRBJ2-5	TGTGCCAGCAGCCCCCGGACTAGCGGGAGGAGGGAGTTAGAGACCCAGTACTTC	CASSPRTSGRRELETQYF
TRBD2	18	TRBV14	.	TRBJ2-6	TGTGCCAGCAGCCAAGTAACTAGCGGGACTCTGCGCGCCAACGTCCTGACTTTC	CASSQVTSGTLRANVLTF
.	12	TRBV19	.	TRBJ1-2	TGTGCCAGTACAATCGGGGTCTATGGCTACACCTTC	CASTIGVYGYTF
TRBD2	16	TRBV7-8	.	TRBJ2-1	TGTGCCAGCAGCGCGACTAGCGGGCTTTCCTACAATGAGCAGTTCTTC	CASSATSGLSYNEQFF
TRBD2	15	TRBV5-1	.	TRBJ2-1	TGCGCCAGCAGCTTCCTAGCGGGGGGGAACAATGAGCAGTTCTTC	CASSFLAGGNNEQFF
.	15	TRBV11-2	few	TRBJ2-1	TGTGCCAGCAGCTCAGACAGAGGCTCCTACAATGAGCAGTTCTTC	CASSSDRGSYNEQFF
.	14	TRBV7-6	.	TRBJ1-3	TGTGCCAGCAGCTTAGGTCCCGGGGGAAACACCATATATTTT	CASSLGPGGNTIYF
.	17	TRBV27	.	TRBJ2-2	TGTGCCAGCAGTTCTAGTATTTTCGAACTGCTAGGAGGGGAGCTGTTTTTT	CASSSSIFELLGGELFF
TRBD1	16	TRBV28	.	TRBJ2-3	TGTGCCAGCATCCTATCAGGGGGCTTGGGTACAGATACGCAGTATTTT	CASILSGGLGTDTQYF
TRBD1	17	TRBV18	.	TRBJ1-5	TGTGCCAGCTCATCCGGGACAGGGGGCAGGAGCAATCAGCCCCAGCATTTT	CASSSGTGGRSNQPQHF
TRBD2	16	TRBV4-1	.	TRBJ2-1	TGCGCCAGCAGTCATACTAGACTAGCGGGAGGTGCTGAGCAGTTCTTC	CASSHTRLAGGAEQFF
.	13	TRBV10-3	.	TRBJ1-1	TGTGCCATCAGTCGACAGGCTGCTTCTGAAGCTTTCTTT	CAISRQAASEAFF
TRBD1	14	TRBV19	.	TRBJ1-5	TGTGCCAGTAGCCAGACAGGGGGCAATCAGCCCCAGCATTTT	CASSQTGGNQPQHF
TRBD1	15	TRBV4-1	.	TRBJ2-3	TGCGCCAGCAGCCAAGATGACAGGGGCACAGATACGCAGTATTTT	CASSQDDRGTDTQYF
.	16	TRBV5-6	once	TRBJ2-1	TGTGCCAGCAGCGCGGGGACGGGAAGATTTCACAATGAGCAGTTCTTC	CASSAGTGRFHNEQFF
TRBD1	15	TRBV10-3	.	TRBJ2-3	TGTGCCATCCGGGCCGGGACAGGGGAGGCAGATACGCAGTATTTT	CAIRAGTGEADTQYF
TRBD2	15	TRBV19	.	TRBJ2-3	TGTGCCAGTACCTCCAGGACTAGCGCTACAGATACGCAGTATTTT	CASTSRTSATDTQYF
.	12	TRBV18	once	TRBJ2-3	TGTGCCAGCTCACCAGTTAGTGATACGCAGTATTTT	CASSPVSDTQYF
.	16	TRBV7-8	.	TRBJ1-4	TGTGCCAGCAGCACCCGATGGGCAGCAACTAATGAAAAACTGTTTTTT	CASSTRWAATNEKLFF
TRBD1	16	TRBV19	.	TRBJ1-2	TGTGCCAGTAGTAGTTACTCCCGGACAGGGAGTCTGGGCTACACCTTC	CASSSYSRTGSLGYTF
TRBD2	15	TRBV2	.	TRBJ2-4	TGTGCCAGGGGGGCCCCCAGCGGGAGCGGGAACATTCAGTACTTC	CARGAPSGSGNIQYF
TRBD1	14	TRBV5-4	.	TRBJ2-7	TGTGCCAGCAGCTATGGGACAGGGTCCTACGAGCAGTACTTC	CASSYGTGSYEQYF